The T cell receptor beta chain described here comes from a study of post-analysis software for immune sequencing data. The study, taken as a whole, reports: Strong same-batch co-clustering of samples appeared with F measure clustering. Those with multiple sclerosis, the patient group, showed significantly lower normalized Chao1 diversity than controls. Patients carried a handful of TRBV segments more frequently than controls did, and TRBV5-6, TRBV5-1 and TRBV20-1 were among them.

A few counts support this clonotype. Its antigen is unknown. The CDR3 runs to 14 residues. V was clipped by 0 bases and J by 7 bases, with 13 bases between them. Germline V CDR1 and CDR2: SGHRS, YFSETQ. Unique molecular identifiers tagged the TCR beta cDNA libraries. It was from about 0.94 to 9.7 million T cells that 450,000 to 550,000 cDNA molecules came. In TCRdb, the PCR reads were re-called with MiXCR into one record per CDR3 protein. The sample records 800,000 to 950,000 distinct CDR3 sequences, roughly 50% being singletons. This TCR came from a girl aged 10 to 17 with multiple sclerosis. The source material was blood. This chain uses TRBV5-1 with TRBJ1-2, with D maybe TRBD1 (6 bases). As DNA, the CDR3 is TGCGCCAGCAGCTTGGGGGACACCTCGTCTGGCTACACCTTC. It encodes CASSLGDTSSGYTF.